In this sample, the clone carrying this T cell receptor (beta chain) turned up once. The antigen remains unidentified. This entry is derived from a study of shared clonotypes between healthy human individuals. Overall study findings and caveats: Donor scarcity curtailed the genetic and exposure-history diversity represented herein.

The V end was cut by 0 bases, the J end by 5 bases, with 17 bases between. Per the germline V gene, CDR1 is SGHRS and CDR2 is YFSETQ. The CDR3 consists of 17 residues. The deep-level immunoSEQ assay was used. Each replicate PCR on the sorted subsets used about 0.2 ug DNA (around 30,000 T cell genomes). In the authors' methods: As immunoSEQ supplied junction-only sequences (without quality scores), filtering differed. Only in-frame clones appear in the TCRdb table, and some are missing; sequencing was by immunoSEQ multiplex PCR. That table supplies the V and J calls and clone size; D and trimming were determined from the DNA. The sample has approximately 840,000 clones, approximately 96% seen once. Naive CD8 cells lacked CD45RO and underwent positive selection for CCR7, leaving out terminally differentiated effector memory CD45RA+ cells.

The rearrangement joins TRBV5-1 to TRBJ1-4; D is ambiguous. This receptor was obtained from a man younger than 40 in good health. Sequencing used naive CD8+ T cells sorted from blood. The CDR3 loop is CASSLAAVTSKNEKLFF. The CDR3 coding sequence is TGCGCCAGCAGCTTGGCGGCAGTCACGTCAAAAAATGAAAAACTGTTTTTT.